This entry lists 21 T cell receptor beta chains sequenced from one sample in a study of blood T cell repertoires in COVID-19. Only in-frame clones appear in the TCRdb table, and some are missing; sequencing was by immunoSEQ multiplex PCR. Of about 360,000 clones in the sample, 86% are singletons; the top ten hold under 8.5%. Sequenced sample: peripheral blood. The receptors originated from a woman aged 55-70 years with COVID-19, enrolled during active disease.

V gene TRBV5-1 combines with J gene TRBJ2-4, with 9 bases lining up with TRBD1. V was pared by 2 bases and J by 0 bases, with 12 bases of the junction left unmatched. CDR1 and CDR2 from the germline V gene are SGHRS and YFSETQ. CDR3 length: 19 residues. This chain's CDR3 is CASSFGTGKVVLAKNIQYF. The CDR3, as DNA: TGCGCCAGCAGCTTCGGGACAGGGAAGGTTGTCCTAGCCAAAAACATTCAGTACTTC. Combining the CDR3 with reference TRBV5-1 and TRBJ2-4 gives the whole variable domain KAGVTQTPRYLIKTRGQQVTLSCSPISGHRSVSWYQQTPGQGLQFLFEYFSETQRNKGNFPGRFSGRQFSNSRSEMNVSTLELGDSALYLCASSFGTGKVVLAKNIQYFGAGTRLSVL.

The J gene is TRBJ1-5, the V gene TRBV27, with TRBD1 matching over 9 bases. From germline, CDR1 is MNHEY and CDR2 SMNVEV (reference sequence). J lost 3 bases, V lost 5 bases, and 8 bases had no gene match. The length of the CDR3 is 16 residues. CDR3 amino acids: CASSTSGQGFNQPQHF. The DNA of the CDR3 is TGTGCCAGCAGTACCTCGGGACAGGGTTTCAATCAGCCCCAGCATTTT.

The rearrangement uses TRBV9 and TRBJ2-3, with 9 positions matching TRBD2. From germline, CDR1 is SGDLS and CDR2 YYNGEE. The CDR3 totals 17 residues. With V trimmed by 0 bases and J by 6 bases, 11 bases remained unmatched. CDR3 DNA sequence: TGTGCCAGCAGCGTAGCGATAGGGAGCGGGGGGTTGGATACGCAGTATTTT. The encoded protein is CASSVAIGSGGLDTQYF.

The V and J genes are TRBV5-1 and TRBJ2-1; 8 bases are a match to TRBD1. Trimming removed 2 bases from V and 8 bases from J; junction bases left unmatched: 6. The CDR3 is made up of 14 amino acids. The germline CDR1 and CDR2 sequences are SGHRS and YFSETQ. CDR3 region: CASSLWTGTDEQFF. Written as DNA, the CDR3 is TGCGCCAGCAGCTTATGGACAGGGACGGATGAGCAGTTCTTC.

This clone has only one observation. The genes are TRBV5-5 and TRBJ1-1; D possibly corresponds to TRBD1 (6 bases). Germline lookup yields CDR1 SGHKS and CDR2 YYEKEE (reference sequence). The V and J ends lost 3 bases and 0 bases respectively, with 9 bases between them. There are 14 residues in the CDR3. In DNA, the CDR3 is TGTGCCAGCAGCTCGGGACATCTGAACACTGAAGCTTTCTTT. Its translation is CASSSGHLNTEAFF. The full variable domain, completed using reference TRBV5-5 and TRBJ1-1, is DAGVTQSPTHLIKTRGQQVTLRCSPISGHKSVSWYQQVLGQGPQFIFQYYEKEERGRGNFPDRFSARQFPNYSSELNVNALLLGDSALYLCASSSGHLNTEAFFGQGTRLTVV.

The chain recombines TRBV3-1 (or the pseudogene TRBV3-2) with TRBJ1-4; 7 bases map to TRBD1. The germline V gene has CDR1 LGHDT and CDR2 YNNKEL (reference sequence). This CDR3 contains 14 residues. The trim removed 5 bases at V and 8 bases at J, leaving 8 bases unmatched. The CDR3 loop reads CASSGDREGEKLFF. CDR3 nucleotides: TGTGCCAGCAGCGGTGACAGGGAAGGCGAAAAACTGTTTTTT.

The chain is built from TRBV5-1 and TRBJ2-7; 7 bases are shared with TRBD1. There are 14 residues in the CDR3. The germline CDR1 and CDR2 sequences are SGHRS and YFSETQ. The ends lost 7 bases at V and 0 bases at J; junction bases unmatched: 7. The CDR3 spells CASASGQPSYEQYF. The CDR3 DNA reads TGCGCCAGCGCTTCGGGACAGCCCTCCTACGAGCAGTACTTC.

This chain links TRBV10-2 with TRBJ2-7, with TRBD1 matching over 12 bases. Germline CDR1 and CDR2: WSHSY and SAAADI. The CDR3 is 15 amino acids. The junction had 5 bases not matched to a gene; V was cut back by 3 bases and J by 5 bases. For the CDR3, the DNA is TGCGCCAGCAGTGACGGATGGGACAGGGGGCACGAGCAGTACTTC. Its translation is CASSDGWDRGHEQYF.

This chain connects TRBV14 to TRBJ1-2; 8 nucleotides agree with TRBD1. Unmatched junction bases numbered 3, after V lost 3 bases and J lost 6 bases. This CDR3 has 13 residues. CDR1 is SGHDN and CDR2 is FVKESK in the germline V gene. The CDR3: CASSHRGQDGYTF. CDR3 nucleotides: TGTGCCAGCAGCCACAGGGGGCAGGATGGCTACACCTTC.

This chain links TRBV14 with TRBJ2-1; 9 nucleotides line up with TRBD2. V shed 5 bases and J 7 bases; nucleotides not matched to a gene: 15. The V gene's germline CDR1 is SGHDN and CDR2 FVKESK. The CDR3 loop spans 17 amino acids. The CDR3 loop is CASSYRLSSGALNEQFF. The CDR3 DNA sequence: TGTGCCAGCAGCTACAGACTTTCTAGCGGGGCCCTAAATGAGCAGTTCTTC.

The CDR3: CASAGTGEQPQHF. For the CDR3, the DNA is TGTGCCAGCGCCGGGACAGGGGAACAGCCCCAGCATTTT. V is TRBV25-1 and J is TRBJ1-5; 10 nucleotides agree with TRBD1. Germline CDR1 and CDR2: MGHDK and SYGVNS. Trimming at V came to 8 bases and at J to 7 bases, leaving 5 bases not matched to a gene. The length of the CDR3 is 13 residues.

V gene TRBV19 combines with J gene TRBJ1-1; 7 bases align to TRBD1. V trimming: 3 bases; J trimming: 0 bases; junction bases outside the gene matches: 7. CDR1 and CDR2 from the germline V gene are LNHDA and SQIVND (reference sequence). The CDR3 has 16 amino acids. The CDR3 loop reads CASSMTGTLMNTEAFF. For the CDR3, the DNA is TGTGCCAGTAGTATGACAGGGACCCTAATGAACACTGAAGCTTTCTTT.

The genes are TRBV4-1 and TRBJ1-1, with D possibly TRBD1 on 6 matching bases. Germline V gene sequence: CDR1 MGHRA, CDR2 YSYEKL. V gave up 1 base and J gave up 5 bases, with 14 bases separating them. This CDR3 has 15 residues. This chain's CDR3 is CASSQGGRGNTEAFF. CDR3 coding DNA: TGCGCCAGCAGCCAAGGAGGGAGGGGGAATACTGAAGCTTTCTTT.

The rearrangement joins TRBV9 to TRBJ2-5; D is uncertain. The germline V and J ends were trimmed by 0 bases and 10 bases, with 13 bases remaining between them. The germline V gene has CDR1 SGDLS and CDR2 YYNGEE. This CDR3 is 13 amino acids long. For the CDR3, the DNA is TGTGCCAGCAGCGTAGGAGTATGGGCAGGCCAGTACTTC. Translating it yields CASSVGVWAGQYF.

V is TRBV24-1 and J is TRBJ2-3; no reliable D call. Trimming pared 0 bases from V and 4 bases from J, leaving 16 bases between. Looked up from germline, CDR1 is KGHDR and CDR2 is SFDVKD. The CDR3 sequence is 17 residues long. The CDR3: CATSDLLLAIRADTQYF. CDR3 sequence (DNA): TGTGCCACCAGTGATTTGCTCTTGGCCATCCGTGCAGATACGCAGTATTTT.

The V and J genes are TRBV5-1 and TRBJ2-2; 10 bases line up with TRBD1. V lost 4 bases and J lost 1; bases outside the gene matches: 7. There are 17 residues in the CDR3. Germline lookup yields CDR1 SGHRS and CDR2 YFSETQ. The CDR3 DNA reads as TGCGCCAGCAGCCCGGGGACAGGGGCGGTGAACACCGGGGAGCTGTTTTTT. This codes for CASSPGTGAVNTGELFF.

The J gene is TRBJ2-3, the V gene TRBV12-3 or TRBV12-4; D unresolved. The V end lost 3 bases, the J end lost 6 bases, and 7 bases lay between the germline ends. The CDR3 is made up of 12 amino acids. The CDR3 DNA sequence: TGTGCCAGCAGTTTCGGGTCCGATACGCAGTATTTT. It specifies CASSFGSDTQYF.

The gene calls are TRBV7-3 and TRBJ1-1; the match to TRBD1 covers 7 bases. V dropped 6 bases and J dropped 1; count of bases not matched to a gene: 11. The CDR3 has 16 amino acids. The germline CDR1 and CDR2 sequences are SGHTA and FQGTGA. The CDR3 reads CASRRRTGSGNTEAFF. CDR3 in DNA: TGTGCCAGCAGACGACGGACAGGCTCAGGGAACACTGAAGCTTTCTTT.

CDR3 bases: TGTGCCAGCAGGGACAGGGCCTGGGAGCAGTACTTC. Its protein product is CASRDRAWEQYF. The genes are TRBV2 and TRBJ2-7, with 8 bases identical to TRBD1. Germline V gives CDR1 SNHLY, CDR2 FYNNEI. The CDR3 has 12 amino acids. Trimming removed 6 bases from V and 7 bases from J; junction bases left unmatched: 5. The variable domain in full, with the rest retrieved from reference TRBV2 and TRBJ2-7, is EPEVTQTPSHQVTQMGQEVILRCVPISNHLYFYWYRQILGQKVEFLVSFYNNEISEKSEIFDDQFSVERPDGSNFTLKIRSTKLEDSAMYFCASRDRAWEQYFGPGTRLTVT.

The rearrangement joins TRBV13 to TRBJ2-1; D is possibly TRBD2 (6 bases). V was cut by 0 bases and J by 8 bases, with 11 bases left in between. Per germline, CDR1 PRHDT and CDR2 FYEKMQ (reference sequence). The CDR3 is made up of 14 amino acids. The CDR3 DNA reads TGTGCCAGCAGCTTAGGGCGGGGAAGCGATGAGCAGTTCTTC. This translates into CASSLGRGSDEQFF.

The J gene is TRBJ2-2, the V gene TRBV6-4; 7 bases match TRBD2. J gave up 1 base and V 4 bases, and 3 bases lay outside the gene matches. The CDR3 runs to 15 residues. CDR1 is MRHNA and CDR2 is SNTAGT in the germline V gene. CDR3 in DNA: TGTGCCAGCAGTGTGGCTAGCGGGAACACCGGGGAGCTGTTTTTT. It specifies CASSVASGNTGELFF.